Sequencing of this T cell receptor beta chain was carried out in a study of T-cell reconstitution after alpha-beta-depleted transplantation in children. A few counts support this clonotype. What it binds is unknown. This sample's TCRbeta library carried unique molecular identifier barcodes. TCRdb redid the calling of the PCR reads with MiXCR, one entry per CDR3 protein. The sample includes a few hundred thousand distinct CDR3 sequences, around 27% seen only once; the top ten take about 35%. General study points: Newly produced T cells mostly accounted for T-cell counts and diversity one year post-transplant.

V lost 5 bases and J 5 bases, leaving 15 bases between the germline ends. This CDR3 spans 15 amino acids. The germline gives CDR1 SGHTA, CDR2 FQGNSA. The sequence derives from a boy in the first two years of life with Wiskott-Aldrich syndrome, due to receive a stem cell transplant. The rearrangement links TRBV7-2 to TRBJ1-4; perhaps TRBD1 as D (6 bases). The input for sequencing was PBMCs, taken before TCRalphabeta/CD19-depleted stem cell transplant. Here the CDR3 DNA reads TGTGCCAGCAGCCCCTCCGGGGGGCTGAATGAAAAACTGTTTTTT. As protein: CASSPSGGLNEKLFF.